The following is a T cell receptor beta chain sequence with its context. The antigen remains undetermined. This record belongs to a study of beta chain features in type 1 diabetes. Study conclusions and caveats: For Type 1 diabetes patients, all four CD4+ subsets carried TCRB CDR3s that were moderately but significantly shorter.

cDNA synthesis used the whole RNA isolate, giving expressed TCRB sequences. Repertoires were generated with immunoSEQ multiplex PCR, while TCRdb's copy carries only in-frame clones and drops some. The sample consists of around 240,000 clones, roughly 17% of them appearing once. This CDR3 is built from 14 residues. V lost 6 bases and J lost 5; bases outside the gene matches: 9. Looked up from germline, CDR1 is SGHVS and CDR2 is FNYEAQ. The chain employs TRBV7-6 and TRBJ2-5; 7 bases match TRBD1. Sequenced material: naive CD4+ T cells from blood. The TCR comes from a man aged 30-40 years with type 1 diabetes. Here the CDR3 reads CASSHGQEWETQYF. For the CDR3, the DNA is TGTGCCAGCAGTCATGGACAGGAATGGGAGACCCAGTACTTC.